This TCR beta chain is drawn from a study of cytomegalovirus exposure and HLA in healthy donors (dated by TCRdb to 2017 to 2019). Context from the whole study: In an earlier analysis of 587 of the donors, under 300 Gb of sequence data and some 120 million unique TCR beta sequences from some 170 million T cells were reported. An early release that covered about 600 HLA-typed donors contained approximately 300 gigabases of sequencing data and tens of millions of unique TCR sequences. Among the roughly 400 genotyped donors, 75% to 90% belonged to the genetic ancestry cluster associated with self-reported Caucasian donors. The study was designed to test whether signatures of past pathogen exposure could be identified by cataloging public T cell receptors. The T cell repertoires of around 730 subjects were profiled by immunosequencing and related to cytomegalovirus serostatus. In addition to the first cohort of 666 subjects, a separate validation cohort of 120 different subjects was used. The study combined high-throughput TCR immunosequencing, statistical association of individual TCRs with disease status, and machine learning to predict cytomegalovirus infection status. In a later analysis, previously published TCR beta repertoires from 670 or so donors were re-analyzed and high-resolution HLA genotyping was added so that TCR occurrence patterns could be studied. Rather than drawing on any new phenotypic data, the later analysis identified candidate immune exposures from TCR beta sequences and the way those sequences occurred across donors. To decide whether each TCR beta V gene segment behaved as functional or pseudogenic, an earlier analysis of some 570 of the donors relied on high-throughput TCR beta sequencing. Alongside the repertoire data, information on donor age, sex, ethnicity and CMV serostatus was compiled. In a later genetic analysis, genome-wide SNP genotypes for about 55% of the roughly 700 donors were used, and that subset was treated as a discovery cohort. All discovery cohort repertoires had been generated using a single sequencing platform. HLA typing included class I and class II loci at four-digit resolution. Typing coverage varied by locus: roughly 629-640 donors for A, B, C, DRB1 and DQB1; some 520 for DQA1; over 600 for DPA1; approximately 450 for DPB1. A handful of DR-DQ haplotypes were treated as single units for association and clustering because of strong linkage in the cohort. Among around 400 genotyped donors of the cohort, an average of roughly 230,000 unique TCR beta nucleotide sequences was sequenced per donor, of which roughly 17% were non-productive. Broad study findings and their caveats: Linkage disequilibrium might explain the correlated functional status among segregating V segments, but an unknown experimental factor could not be excluded. The presence/absence analyses assumed that sequencing depth was roughly uniform across donors, and that assumption may not be true. Most CMV-associated TCR beta chains appeared to be HLA-restricted in a later analysis, and the HLA associations seemed to be driven largely by CMV exposure. Broadly in line with IMGT annotations, most TCR beta V segments showed up in productive rearrangements about 87% or about 30% of the time in an earlier analysis of several hundred of the donors. Because HLA typing was unavailable for some donors at each locus, only the typed subset was used in association tests. When HLA alleles, especially DR and DQ, strongly co-occurred, TCR associations were difficult to assign to individual alleles. The classifier was reported to diagnose cytomegalovirus status with high specificity and sensitivity in both the original cohort and the validation cohort. In a later analysis, HLA-associated TCR beta chains were found to be more clonally expanded and to have lower generation probabilities than equally common non-associated chains. The authors suggested that the approach could potentially be generalized to other disease states and immunological phenotypes. According to a later analysis, parvovirus B19, influenza, CMV and Epstein-Barr virus appeared linked to several top co-occurrence clusters. In a later genetic analysis, a missense DCLRE1C variant was associated with V-gene and J-gene trimming of TCR beta chains, and the association was replicated in an independent cohort. The 87-base-pair reads could not distinguish some IMGT-functional V segments, including TRBV6-2 and TRBV6-3, so those segments were excluded. A further reported finding was that TCR beta sequences accurately predicted the HLA-A and HLA-B alleles for most subjects in the first cohort. Compared with the approximately 720-donor mean, donors in an Asian-associated ancestry cluster had fewer N-insertions in productive TCRs, according to a later genetic analysis. A cluster of highly shared sequence variants was judged likely to represent a technical artifact of the sequencing pipeline. Across donors, most TCR sequences were observed very rarely, whereas some public TCRs were present in many individuals. A later analysis found that TCR association rates varied across HLA loci, with DRB1 alleles showing the most associated TCRs and HLA-C alleles the fewest. A few of the identified cytomegalovirus-associated TCR beta chains were confirmed in vitro to be specific for cytomegalovirus antigens. Only TCR beta chains were sequenced in this cohort, and the absence of alpha or paired-chain data limited detectable features. Some 15 rarely observed V segments, including chromosome 9 orphons, were excluded from the earlier analysis of approximately 500 of the donors because counts were too low. In the study, some 160 TCR beta chains were listed as associated with cytomegalovirus. CMV serostatus was the only immune exposure information available for the cohort. A later analysis associated roughly 17,000 TCR beta sequences with specific HLA alleles at a false discovery rate of 0.05.

Receptor amplification or capture employed the immunoSEQ multiplex PCR assay. A mixture of 60 forward primers for TCR Vbeta segments and 13 reverse primers for TCR Jbeta segments was used in the multiplex PCR. The CDR3 region of rearranged TCR beta genes was amplified from genomic DNA with a multiplex PCR assay. On the Illumina HiSeq System, the amplified TCR beta libraries were sequenced as 87-base-pair reads. The original pipeline was this. A later analysis tallied about 77 million unique TCR beta chains across the 666 repertoires, and 10 million to 11 million of those chains were shared by two or more donors. Raw reads were error-corrected and collapsed into unique sequences by a nearest-neighbor algorithm in which closely related sequences were merged to remove PCR and sequencing errors. To assign V, D and J gene segments, CDR3 sequences were aligned to IMGT reference sequences. Each retained sequence needed at least a six-nucleotide match to both a V gene segment and a J gene segment. Rearrangements were classified as productive when the CDR3 lacked stop codons and remained in frame with V and J, and all other rearrangements were classified as non-productive. Following IMGT convention, CDR3 was defined as the stretch from the second conserved V-encoded cysteine up to the conserved J-encoded phenylalanine. In an earlier analysis of 500 to 650 of the donors, sequences lacking an unambiguous match to a single V gene segment were excluded. An earlier analysis of approximately 590 of the donors classified V segments as functional when productive rearrangements were above 56.7% and as segregating when the standard deviation between donors was above 5%. To diagnose cytomegalovirus status from the catalog of TCR beta chain sequences, a statistical classification framework was built. In a later analysis, V and J genes were assigned by comparing TCR nucleotide sequences against IMGT/GENE-DB human TR gene sequences. Using the TCRdist pipeline, a later analysis assigned CDR3 sequences along with most-parsimonious VDJ recombination scenarios. A later analysis defined each TCR beta chain by its CDR3 amino acid sequence plus V-gene family, and excluded reads lacking a unique V-gene family. To address suspected cross-contamination and a sequencing artifact, a later analysis removed 450 to 700 highly shared, low-generation-probability nucleotide sequences. In a later analysis, a clonal expansion index was calculated for each public chain from normalized within-repertoire ranks of inferred template counts. In a later analysis, generation probabilities were computed using a VDJ recombination model fitted to out-of-frame rearrangements, and the results were checked against IGoR. A later analysis scored TCR-TCR, TCR-HLA and TCR-CMV co-occurrence with hypergeometric tests, applying a repertoire-size bias correction to TCR pairs. False discovery rates were estimated in a later analysis by permuting HLA or CMV assignments 20 times. A later analysis grouped co-occurring TCRs with DBSCAN, adding TCRdist sequence similarity when clustering within HLA-allele-positive subsets. Co-occurrence clustering excluded repertoires with fewer than 30,000 or more than 120,000 public chains, plus five with anomalous nucleotide sharing. The table was pulled from immuneACCESS by TCRdb, which kept in-frame rearrangements only. Such tables lose some clones; where checked, under half of the loss comes from unresolved V genes, and the rest has no known cause. That table supplies the V and J calls and clone size; D and trimming were determined from the DNA. The sample's own table lists 150,000 to 200,000 clones. The ten biggest clones cover 1% to 1.5% of the sample.

With regard to this clone: Its specific antigen is unknown.

In total, 666 healthy bone marrow donors made up the cohort. All cohort members were sampled while nominally healthy, although unrecorded immune exposures were likely present. The donor tested CMV seronegative and was one of the 352 seronegative cohort members. A peripheral blood sample was collected from each donor, and TCR beta sequencing was performed on peripheral blood mononuclear cells. The Qiagen DNeasy Blood Extraction Kit was used to extract genomic DNA from the blood cell samples. Reading the germline V gene gives CDR1 SGDLS and CDR2 YYNGEE. V and J are truncated by 2 bases and 0 bases respectively, leaving an intervening sequence of 12 bases. Its CDR3 holds 16 amino acids, cysteine through phenylalanine. The only DNA kept is the CDR3, 48 bases in frame from the first base.

Recombination connected TRBV9 to TRBJ1-3; D gene: possibly TRBD1, on 6 matching bases. The source is a woman aged 55-69 years in good health and CMV-seronegative. Specimen: PBMCs. The CDR3 corresponds to CASSVDRFPSGNTIYF. The sequenced DNA is TGTGCCAGCAGCGTTGACAGGTTCCCCTCTGGAAACACCATATATTTT.